A selection of T cell receptor beta chains follows, all from one sample in a study of blood T cell repertoires in COVID-19. Method: immunoSEQ multiplex PCR; TCRdb's copy keeps in-frame clones and lacks some. The sample has 280,000 or so clones, approximately 83% seen once. The specimen was PBMCs or T cells enriched from blood (not recorded which). These receptors were taken from a man in his thirties or forties who had recovered from COVID-19. Each CDR3 is given with its conserved first and last residue. D genes are given only for firm matches. Clone size is shown for a subset of rows, as once, few, many or a class of expanded clone.

J gene	D gene	clone size	V gene	CDR3 DNA	CDR3 protein
TRBJ2-3	TRBD2	-	TRBV7-2	TGTGCCAGCAGCTATCAGCGGGGGGTGGGCACAGATACGCAGTATTTT	CASSYQRGVGTDTQYF
TRBJ1-1	TRBD1	-	TRBV5-1	TGCGCCAGCAGCTTTGGGGCAGGGGGTTCAGGCACTGAAGCTTTCTTT	CASSFGAGGSGTEAFF
TRBJ2-1	-	-	TRBV2	TGTGCCAGCAGTGAGGGCCACACGAGCTCCTACAATGAGCAGTTCTTC	CASSEGHTSSYNEQFF
TRBJ2-2	TRBD2	-	TRBV5-1	TGCGCCAGCAGCTTGGTACTAGCGGGGTTGAACACCGGGGAGCTGTTTTTT	CASSLVLAGLNTGELFF
TRBJ1-5	TRBD1	-	TRBV5-6	TGTGCCAGCAGCTCGACAGGGAAGGGCGAGGGCAATCAGCCCCAGCATTTT	CASSSTGKGEGNQPQHF
TRBJ1-3	-	-	TRBV3-1/TRBV3-2	TGTGCCAGCAGCCAAAGCGGAAACACCATATATTTT	CASSQSGNTIYF
TRBJ1-2	-	-	TRBV6-2/TRBV6-3	TGTGCCAGCAGTGGGACTACCCTCTATGGCTACACCTTC	CASSGTTLYGYTF
TRBJ1-2	-	-	TRBV7-9	TGTGCCAGCAGCTTAAATTTGGAGGGCTACACCTTC	CASSLNLEGYTF
TRBJ2-5	TRBD1	-	TRBV5-1	TGCGCCAGCAGCTTGGGACAGGGGATTGGGGAGACCCAGTACTTC	CASSLGQGIGETQYF
TRBJ1-1	-	-	TRBV12-3/TRBV12-4	TGTGCCAGCAGTTTAACAGGGATCACTGAAGCTTTCTTT	CASSLTGITEAFF
TRBJ1-2	TRBD1	-	TRBV9	TGTGCCAGCAGCTCAGCCGGGACAGACTATGGCTACACCTTC	CASSSAGTDYGYTF
TRBJ2-6	-	-	TRBV19	TGTGCCAGTAGTATCGTAGGGGCCGGGGCCAACGTCCTGACTTTC	CASSIVGAGANVLTF
TRBJ1-1	-	-	TRBV7-2	TGTGCCAGCAGCTTATATCCGGGGGGGAACACTGAAGCTTTCTTT	CASSLYPGGNTEAFF
TRBJ2-5	-	once	TRBV19	TGTGCCAGTAGTATAGATCGAGAGACCCAGTACTTC	CASSIDRETQYF
TRBJ2-5	-	-	TRBV10-3	TGTGCCATCAGTGAGGGCCCGGGTAATCGGTTAGAGACCCAGTACTTC	CAISEGPGNRLETQYF
TRBJ1-1	-	-	TRBV6-2/TRBV6-3	TGTGCCAGCAGTTACGAGTACACTGAAGCTTTCTTT	CASSYEYTEAFF